This T cell receptor beta chain was sequenced in a study of shared clonotypes between healthy human individuals. As for the study in general: Three CD4 naive, three CD4 memory, two CD8 naive and one CD8 memory plate were used per donor.

The method was immunoSEQ multiplex PCR; TCRdb's version includes in-frame clones alone and lacks a portion of them. The repertoire holds some 1,100,000 clones, with around 82% as singletons. Broader study findings: Larger richness was generally estimated for naive than memory subsets. Clonotype sharing across several donors was observed for around 5% of naive CD4 clonotypes.

CDR1 is SGHRS and CDR2 is YFSETQ in the germline V gene. V dropped 4 bases and J dropped 8; count of bases not matched to a gene: 4. The CDR3 runs to 13 residues. Study donors comprised healthy, HIV-negative adults devoid of recent acute infection or vaccination. Regarding this clone: Its antigen is as yet unknown.

The J gene is TRBJ2-1, the V gene TRBV5-1; TRBD1 matches at 9 bases. Sequenced material: memory CD4+ T cells from PBMCs. Subset reported: CD45RA-negative fraction. This receptor was identified in a man between 18 and 29 years old in good health. Some clones in this sample may be carry-over from other donors' samples. CDR3 sequence reads: CASSLQGADEQFF. The DNA of the CDR3 is TGCGCCAGCAGCCTACAGGGGGCGGATGAGCAGTTCTTC.